A selection of T cell receptor beta chains follows, all from one sample in a study of T-cell reconstitution after alpha-beta-depleted transplantation in children. TCRdb itself ran the PCR reads through MiXCR, one entry per CDR3 protein. The data hold a few hundred thousand distinct CDR3 sequences, with less than 9.5% observed a single time. This sample comprised peripheral blood, obtained 360 days after TCRalphabeta/CD19-depleted stem cell transplant. The receptors shown here come from a female patient aged 2-10 years who had a stem cell transplant for Fanconi anemia, so the T cells may come from the graft donor. Both conserved end residues are part of each CDR3. Each record gives: J gene, V gene, clone size, D gene, CDR3 DNA, CDR3 protein. D genes are given only for firm matches. Size values are once, few and many counts, or a class for expanded clones, and some rows have none.

j_call: TRBJ2-1; v_call: TRBV20-1; clone_size: many; d_call: NA; cdr3_nt: TGCAGTGCTAGAGTCCTGCCCGGGTTTGAGCAGTTCTTC; cdr3_aa: CSARVLPGFEQFF
j_call: TRBJ2-2; v_call: TRBV29-1; clone_size: many; d_call: NA; cdr3_nt: TGCAGCGTTGAAGACTACACCGGGGAGCTGTTTTTT; cdr3_aa: CSVEDYTGELFF
j_call: TRBJ1-3; v_call: TRBV29-1; clone_size: many; d_call: NA; cdr3_nt: TGCAGCGTCGCAGAGAGCTCTGGAAACACCATATATTTT; cdr3_aa: CSVAESSGNTIYF
j_call: TRBJ2-1; v_call: TRBV20-1; clone_size: many; d_call: NA; cdr3_nt: TGCAGTGCTAAGACAGTCAATGAGCAGTTCTTC; cdr3_aa: CSAKTVNEQFF
j_call: TRBJ1-2; v_call: TRBV29-1; clone_size: many; d_call: NA; cdr3_nt: TGCAGCGTTGAAGTATTAGCGGGACCGAGATATGGCTACACCTTC; cdr3_aa: CSVEVLAGPRYGYTF
j_call: TRBJ2-7; v_call: TRBV29-1; clone_size: many; d_call: TRBD2; cdr3_nt: TGCAGCGTGGGGGTTGTGTGGGAATCTAGCGGGAGTACCTACGAGCAGTACTTC; cdr3_aa: CSVGVVWESSGSTYEQYF
j_call: TRBJ2-5; v_call: TRBV11-2; clone_size: many; d_call: NA; cdr3_nt: TGTGCCAGCAGCCAACCACCGATTACAAGCGAGAAGTACTTC; cdr3_aa: CASSQPPITSEKYF
j_call: TRBJ2-7; v_call: TRBV12-3/TRBV12-4; clone_size: many; d_call: NA; cdr3_nt: TGTGCCAGCAGTTCGAGGAAAACAGGGAGATCACCGGTAGGCGAGCAGTACTTC; cdr3_aa: CASSSRKTGRSPVGEQYF
j_call: TRBJ1-5; v_call: TRBV30; clone_size: NA; d_call: NA; cdr3_nt: TGTGCCTGGAGTGTACAAGGGAGCAATCAGCCCCAGCATTTT; cdr3_aa: CAWSVQGSNQPQHF
j_call: TRBJ2-7; v_call: TRBV4-2; clone_size: few; d_call: NA; cdr3_nt: TGTGCCAGCAGCCAATGGGCTTCCGGGACTGGTTCCTACGAGCAGTACTTC; cdr3_aa: CASSQWASGTGSYEQYF
j_call: TRBJ1-2; v_call: TRBV21-1; clone_size: NA; d_call: NA; cdr3_nt: TGTGCCAGCACCCGAGGACCGGAAAACACCTTC; cdr3_aa: CASTRGPENTF
j_call: TRBJ2-4; v_call: TRBV20-1; clone_size: few; d_call: TRBD2; cdr3_nt: TGCAGTGCTAGGCCGCGGGGGGAGAAAAACATTCAGTACTTC; cdr3_aa: CSARPRGEKNIQYF
j_call: TRBJ1-2; v_call: TRBV28; clone_size: many; d_call: TRBD1; cdr3_nt: TGTGCCAGCAGTTGGGACAGGGGATATGGCTACACCTTC; cdr3_aa: CASSWDRGYGYTF
j_call: TRBJ1-5; v_call: TRBV6-1; clone_size: NA; d_call: NA; cdr3_nt: TGTGCCAGCAGTGATTTACCAAGCTATAGCAATCAGCCCCAGCATTTT; cdr3_aa: CASSDLPSYSNQPQHF
j_call: TRBJ2-4; v_call: TRBV5-1; clone_size: few; d_call: NA; cdr3_nt: TGCGCCAGCAGCTTGGAAGACCCAGCCAAAAACATTCAGTACTTC; cdr3_aa: CASSLEDPAKNIQYF
j_call: TRBJ2-1; v_call: TRBV5-1; clone_size: NA; d_call: TRBD1; cdr3_nt: TGCGCCAGCACTCCGGGACAGGGTAAAAATGAGCAGTTCTTC; cdr3_aa: CASTPGQGKNEQFF
j_call: TRBJ2-1; v_call: TRBV7-8; clone_size: many; d_call: NA; cdr3_nt: TGTGCCAGCAGCCCCGGACTCCTGAGGGGTGAGCAGTTCTTC; cdr3_aa: CASSPGLLRGEQFF
j_call: TRBJ2-7; v_call: TRBV27; clone_size: many; d_call: NA; cdr3_nt: TGTGCCAGCAGTTTAAGTGAGGGGGTTTACGAGCAGTACTTC; cdr3_aa: CASSLSEGVYEQYF
j_call: TRBJ2-1; v_call: TRBV13; clone_size: NA; d_call: NA; cdr3_nt: TGTGCCAGCAGCTTAGGAGGACGGGGGCTCTCCTACAATGAGCAGTTCTTC; cdr3_aa: CASSLGGRGLSYNEQFF
j_call: TRBJ2-1; v_call: TRBV20-1; clone_size: many; d_call: NA; cdr3_nt: TGCAGTGCTGTCCTTGATAGCAATAATGAGCAGTTCTTC; cdr3_aa: CSAVLDSNNEQFF
j_call: TRBJ1-1; v_call: TRBV15; clone_size: many; d_call: NA; cdr3_nt: TGTGCCACCAGCAGAGACGGGCTGAACACTGAAGCTTTCTTT; cdr3_aa: CATSRDGLNTEAFF
j_call: TRBJ2-1; v_call: TRBV20-1; clone_size: many; d_call: TRBD2; cdr3_nt: TGCAGTGCTAGACCCACCCCGACTAGCGGGATTGGGTACAATGAGCAGTTCTTC; cdr3_aa: CSARPTPTSGIGYNEQFF
j_call: TRBJ2-3; v_call: TRBV7-6; clone_size: few; d_call: TRBD2; cdr3_nt: TGTGCCAGCAGCTGGGCTAGCGGGTATCCAGATACGCAGTATTTT; cdr3_aa: CASSWASGYPDTQYF
j_call: TRBJ2-3; v_call: TRBV3-1; clone_size: many; d_call: TRBD2; cdr3_nt: TGTGCCAGCAGCCAAGGACTAGCGGGAGAGTATTTT; cdr3_aa: CASSQGLAGEYF
j_call: TRBJ2-5; v_call: TRBV25-1; clone_size: many; d_call: NA; cdr3_nt: TGTGCCAGCCTGGCAGAAGTCCAGTACTTC; cdr3_aa: CASLAEVQYF
j_call: TRBJ2-3; v_call: TRBV4-3; clone_size: few; d_call: NA; cdr3_nt: TGCGCCAGCAGCCAAGAAGGAGGCAGAAGTAGCACAGATACGCAGTATTTT; cdr3_aa: CASSQEGGRSSTDTQYF
j_call: TRBJ2-5; v_call: TRBV7-3; clone_size: many; d_call: TRBD2; cdr3_nt: TGTGCCAGCAGCTTGTTAGCGGGAGGAGAGACCCAGTACTTC; cdr3_aa: CASSLLAGGETQYF
j_call: TRBJ2-7; v_call: TRBV3-1; clone_size: many; d_call: TRBD2; cdr3_nt: TGTGCCAGCAGCCCTACCCTAGCGGGAGGTAGGGGGGCCTACGAGCAGTACTTC; cdr3_aa: CASSPTLAGGRGAYEQYF
j_call: TRBJ2-7; v_call: TRBV7-6; clone_size: NA; d_call: NA; cdr3_nt: TGTGCCAGCAGCCCCGAGTCGGGGTACGAGCAGTACTTC; cdr3_aa: CASSPESGYEQYF
j_call: TRBJ1-3; v_call: TRBV28; clone_size: few; d_call: NA; cdr3_nt: TGTGCCAGCAGCCCAGGGGAGACTGGAAACACCATATATTTT; cdr3_aa: CASSPGETGNTIYF
j_call: TRBJ2-5; v_call: TRBV24-1; clone_size: many; d_call: NA; cdr3_nt: TGTGCCACCAGTGATCCCCGCAGGAAGGGGCACGAGACCCAGTACTTC; cdr3_aa: CATSDPRRKGHETQYF
j_call: TRBJ1-2; v_call: TRBV18; clone_size: few; d_call: TRBD1; cdr3_nt: TGTGCCAGCTCACCGTCGCAACAGGGGGCTTTACCTGGCTACACCTTC; cdr3_aa: CASSPSQQGALPGYTF
j_call: TRBJ2-2; v_call: TRBV28; clone_size: NA; d_call: NA; cdr3_nt: TGTGCCACCCGTCAGGGCTTAGGGACCGGGGAGCTGTTTTTT; cdr3_aa: CATRQGLGTGELFF
j_call: TRBJ1-1; v_call: TRBV4-2; clone_size: many; d_call: NA; cdr3_nt: TGTGCCAGCAGCTTACCAAGGGGGGCGGCAAACACTGAAGCTTTCTTT; cdr3_aa: CASSLPRGAANTEAFF
j_call: TRBJ2-5; v_call: TRBV12-3/TRBV12-4; clone_size: many; d_call: NA; cdr3_nt: TGTGCCAGCAGTTTACGACAGTACCAAGAGACCCAGTACTTC; cdr3_aa: CASSLRQYQETQYF
j_call: TRBJ2-3; v_call: TRBV6-5; clone_size: NA; d_call: NA; cdr3_nt: TGTGCCAGCAGTTACTCGATGGGTGCGGGGAACACAGATACGCAGTATTTT; cdr3_aa: CASSYSMGAGNTDTQYF
j_call: TRBJ2-3; v_call: TRBV25-1; clone_size: NA; d_call: NA; cdr3_nt: TGTGCCATGAGCCCCCTTCGCCTGAGAGACACAGATACGCAGTATTTT; cdr3_aa: CAMSPLRLRDTDTQYF
j_call: TRBJ2-3; v_call: TRBV7-9; clone_size: many; d_call: NA; cdr3_nt: TGTGCCAGCAGCCCACATACCGGGCTCCGGCAGTATTTT; cdr3_aa: CASSPHTGLRQYF
j_call: TRBJ2-2; v_call: TRBV11-2; clone_size: NA; d_call: NA; cdr3_nt: TGTGCCAGCAGCTTTGGGGGGGGGCACACCGGGGAGCTGTTTTTT; cdr3_aa: CASSFGGGHTGELFF
j_call: TRBJ2-1; v_call: TRBV27; clone_size: few; d_call: NA; cdr3_nt: TGTGCCAGCAGTCCACGACTACTCCAAAACTTCTACAATGAGCAGTTCTTC; cdr3_aa: CASSPRLLQNFYNEQFF
j_call: TRBJ2-7; v_call: TRBV10-2; clone_size: many; d_call: NA; cdr3_nt: TGCGCCACCCTTGGGCGGAGCTCCTACGAGCAGTACTTC; cdr3_aa: CATLGRSSYEQYF
j_call: TRBJ1-1; v_call: TRBV27; clone_size: NA; d_call: NA; cdr3_nt: TGTGCCAGCAGTTTTCGGGGGGCGCACACTGAAGCTTTCTTT; cdr3_aa: CASSFRGAHTEAFF
j_call: TRBJ2-5; v_call: TRBV9; clone_size: many; d_call: TRBD2; cdr3_nt: TGTGCCAGCAGCCCCCCTGGGGGGGGAGGGGCAGAGACCCAGTACTTC; cdr3_aa: CASSPPGGGGAETQYF
j_call: TRBJ1-5; v_call: TRBV15; clone_size: NA; d_call: TRBD1; cdr3_nt: TGTGCCACCAGCAGGGAGGACAGGGGGGTAGATCAGCCCCAGCATTTT; cdr3_aa: CATSREDRGVDQPQHF
j_call: TRBJ2-1; v_call: TRBV14; clone_size: many; d_call: TRBD2; cdr3_nt: TGTGCCAGCAGCCAAGTGGCGGGGGGTTACAATGAGCAGTTCTTC; cdr3_aa: CASSQVAGGYNEQFF
j_call: TRBJ2-7; v_call: TRBV6-2/TRBV6-3; clone_size: many; d_call: TRBD1; cdr3_nt: TGTGCCAGCAGCTCCCGGGGACAGAACTACGAGCAGTACTTC; cdr3_aa: CASSSRGQNYEQYF
j_call: TRBJ1-1; v_call: TRBV7-6; clone_size: many; d_call: NA; cdr3_nt: TGTGCCAGCATCCGGTCACCTTACAACACTGAAGCTTTCTTT; cdr3_aa: CASIRSPYNTEAFF
j_call: TRBJ2-1; v_call: TRBV5-6; clone_size: many; d_call: NA; cdr3_nt: TGTGCCAGCAGCGAGGATATAGGACGCCCCCAACCGTACAATGAGCAGTTCTTC; cdr3_aa: CASSEDIGRPQPYNEQFF
j_call: TRBJ1-1; v_call: TRBV27; clone_size: many; d_call: NA; cdr3_nt: TGTGCCAGCAGTTTATTGTCGGAGGGCGTCGGCACTGAAGCTTTCTTT; cdr3_aa: CASSLLSEGVGTEAFF
j_call: TRBJ1-1; v_call: TRBV7-6; clone_size: NA; d_call: NA; cdr3_nt: TGTGCCAGCAGCGCGGGGATTGGAACTGAAGCTTTCTTT; cdr3_aa: CASSAGIGTEAFF